This TCR beta chain was identified during a study of blood T cell repertoires in COVID-19. In the study overall: T cells, B-cell-depleted T cells, or PBMCs provided the cDNA or gDNA that served as material.

This clone has only one observation. TCRdb keeps only in-frame clones here, not all; method: immunoSEQ multiplex PCR. Among over 200,000 clones listed, around three quarters were seen once. The CDR3 consists of 14 residues. Losses at the gene ends were 2 bases for V and 0 bases for J; bases not matched to a gene: 2. Germline V CDR1 and CDR2: SGDLS, YYNGEE. The sample consisted of peripheral blood. The clonotype comes from a woman aged 80 or over with acute or convalescent COVID-19. The chain recombines TRBV9 with TRBJ2-7, with 7 bases matching TRBD1. The CDR3 sequence: CASSVGDSSYEQYF. The CDR3 DNA reads TGTGCCAGCAGCGTTGGGGACAGCTCCTACGAGCAGTACTTC.